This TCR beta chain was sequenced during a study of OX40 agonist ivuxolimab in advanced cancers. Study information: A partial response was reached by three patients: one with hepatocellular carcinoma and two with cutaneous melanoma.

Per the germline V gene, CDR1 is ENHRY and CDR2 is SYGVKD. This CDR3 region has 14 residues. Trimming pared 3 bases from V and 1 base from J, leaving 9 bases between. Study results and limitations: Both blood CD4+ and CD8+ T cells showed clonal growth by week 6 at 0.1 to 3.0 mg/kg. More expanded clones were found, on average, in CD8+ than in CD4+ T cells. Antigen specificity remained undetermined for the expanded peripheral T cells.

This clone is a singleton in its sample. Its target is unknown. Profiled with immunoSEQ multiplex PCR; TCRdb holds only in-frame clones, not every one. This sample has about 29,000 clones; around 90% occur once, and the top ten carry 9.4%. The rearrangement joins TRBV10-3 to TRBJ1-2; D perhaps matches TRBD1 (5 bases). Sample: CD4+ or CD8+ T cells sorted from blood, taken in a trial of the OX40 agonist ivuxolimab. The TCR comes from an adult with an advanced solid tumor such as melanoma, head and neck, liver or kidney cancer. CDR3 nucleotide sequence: TGTGCCATCAGTGACAGGGACCTTAACTATGGCTACACCTTC. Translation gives CAISDRDLNYGYTF.